The 26 T cell receptor beta chains listed next were all sequenced from one sample in a study of cytomegalovirus exposure and HLA in healthy donors. Amplification used 60 Vbeta primers and 13 Jbeta primers. The method was immunoSEQ multiplex PCR; TCRdb's version includes in-frame clones alone and lacks a portion of them. Its listing shows around 48,000 clones. The sample was PBMCs. The receptors were sampled from a female donor in good health and CMV-seronegative.

V and J are TRBV30 and TRBJ1-1, with D tentatively TRBD1 (6 bases). Germline CDR1 reads GTSNPN; CDR2 reads SVGIG (reference sequence). The length of the CDR3 is 15 residues. Trimming left V 1 base short and J 0 bases short, with 12 bases between. In nucleotides, the CDR3 is TGTGCCTGGAGTGGGGTGGGGGGGCTGAACACTGAAGCTTTCTTT. Translation gives CAWSGVGGLNTEAFF.

The rearrangement links TRBV9 to TRBJ2-7, with 11 bases identical to TRBD2. CDR1 is SGDLS, CDR2 YYNGEE, per germline. V lost 0 bases and J lost 6; bases outside the gene matches: 5. This CDR3 is 15 amino acids long. For the CDR3, the DNA is TGTGCCAGCAGCGTAGGGGTAGCGGGAGGGCTCGAGCAGTACTTC. Translated, it gives CASSVGVAGGLEQYF.

The chain combines TRBV4-2 with TRBJ2-3; 10 bases align to TRBD2. Germline trimming cut 0 bases from V and 2 bases from J; bases unmatched to any gene: 5. CDR3 length equals 17 residues. The germline V gene encodes CDR1 LGHNA and CDR2 YNFKEQ. For the CDR3, the DNA is TGTGCCAGCAGCCAAGATTCCCTAGCGGGGGACACAGATACGCAGTATTTT. It specifies CASSQDSLAGDTDTQYF.

The chain combines TRBV6-1 with TRBJ2-1; 8 positions agree with TRBD2. Germline V lookup: CDR1 MNHNS, CDR2 SASEGT. This CDR3 region has 15 residues. The ends lost 7 bases at V and 8 bases at J; junction bases unmatched: 13. CDR3 loop: CASNNPGLVGDEQFF. CDR3 in DNA: TGTGCCAGCAATAATCCGGGACTAGTGGGGGATGAGCAGTTCTTC.

This chain joins TRBV5-1 and TRBJ2-3; D possibly corresponds to TRBD1 (6 bases). CDR1 is SGHRS and CDR2 is YFSETQ in the germline V gene. V was clipped by 4 bases and J by 4 bases, with 22 bases between them. CDR3 length: 17 amino acids. The CDR3 sequence: CASSPKDSSTGADTQYF. The CDR3 bases are TGCGCCAGCAGCCCCAAGGACAGCTCTACCGGGGCAGATACGCAGTATTTT. Complete variable domain (other parts from reference TRBV5-1 and TRBJ2-3): KAGVTQTPRYLIKTRGQQVTLSCSPISGHRSVSWYQQTPGQGLQFLFEYFSETQRNKGNFPGRFSGRQFSNSRSEMNVSTLELGDSALYLCASSPKDSSTGADTQYFGPGTRLTVL.

The chain couples TRBV29-1 to TRBJ2-1; TRBD2 aligns across 10 bases. CDR3 length equals 17 residues. The junction had 10 bases not matched to a gene; V was cut back by 1 base and J by 4 bases. Looked up from germline, CDR1 is SQVTM and CDR2 is ANQGSEA. CDR3 coding DNA: TGCAGCGTTGAAGGGGGTAGCGGGAGGCTACTTTACAATGAGCAGTTCTTC. It is translated as CSVEGGSGRLLYNEQFF.

This chain joins TRBV6-5 and TRBJ2-2; D not certain. CDR1 is MNHEY and CDR2 is SVGAGI in the germline V gene. CDR3 length equals 14 residues. The V end was cut by 6 bases, the J end by 2 bases, with 10 bases between. Here the CDR3 DNA reads TGTGCCAGCAGGAGGAGCCTCAACACCGGGGAGCTGTTTTTT. Amino acid sequence: CASRRSLNTGELFF.

The DNA of the CDR3 is TGTGCCAGTAGTGTCCGGGGGTCGGGCCAAGAGACCCAGTACTTC. Its protein is CASSVRGSGQETQYF. V usage is TRBV19 and J usage is TRBJ2-5; a weak D match, TRBD2 (6 bases). V was clipped by 5 bases and J by 1 base, with 14 bases between them. The CDR3 runs 15 residues. The V gene's germline CDR1 is LNHDA and CDR2 SQIVND (reference sequence). Full variable domain (remainder filled in from reference TRBV19 and TRBJ2-5): DGGITQSPKYLFRKEGQNVTLSCEQNLNHDAMYWYRQDPGQGLRLIYYSQIVNDFQKGDIAEGYSVSREKKESFPLTVTSAQKNPTAFYLCASSVRGSGQETQYFGPGTRLLVL.

The V gene is TRBV30, the J gene TRBJ1-2; 7 bases are a match to TRBD1. The V segment lost 0 bases and the J segment 7 bases; nucleotides outside the gene matches: 5. The CDR3 runs 13 residues. Per germline, CDR1 GTSNPN and CDR2 SVGIG (reference sequence). CDR3 loop: CAWSVQGSSGYTF. CDR3 DNA: TGTGCCTGGAGTGTACAGGGGTCCTCTGGCTACACCTTC.

V gene TRBV4-2 combines with J gene TRBJ2-4; D not resolved. Trimming stripped 4 bases from V and 0 bases from J, with 7 bases between. Germline V lookup: CDR1 LGHNA, CDR2 YNFKEQ. This CDR3 is 14 amino acids long. The CDR3, as DNA: TGTGCCAGCAGCCGAGACATAGCCAAAAACATTCAGTACTTC. Protein sequence: CASSRDIAKNIQYF.

The gene calls are TRBV5-6 and TRBJ1-5; 9 bases map to TRBD1. This CDR3 contains 14 residues. Germline trimming cut 5 bases from V and 11 bases from J; bases unmatched to any gene: 11. Germline V gene sequence: CDR1 SGHDT, CDR2 YYEEEE. For the CDR3, the DNA is TGTGCCAGCAGTGCGACAGGGGGGGATCGATCCCAGCATTTT. Translating gives CASSATGGDRSQHF.

The gene calls are TRBV29-1 and TRBJ1-2, with 10 bases aligning to TRBD1. The CDR3 sequence is 15 residues long. With 3 bases clipped from V and 8 bases from J, the junction kept 12 bases outside the gene matches. From germline, CDR1 is SQVTM and CDR2 ANQGSEA. CDR3 sequence (DNA): TGCAGCGTTGAGGGGGGGACAGGGGTGTTTAGGGGCTACACCTTC. It yields the protein CSVEGGTGVFRGYTF.

V gene TRBV5-1 combines with J gene TRBJ2-3, with 10 bases fitting TRBD2. Germline assignment: CDR1 SGHRS and CDR2 YFSETQ. This CDR3 contains 17 residues. Losses at the gene ends were 2 bases for V and 3 bases for J; bases not matched to a gene: 9. The CDR3 loop reads CASSFRSSGSWTDTQYF. DNA of the CDR3: TGCGCCAGCAGCTTTCGTTCTAGCGGGAGCTGGACAGATACGCAGTATTTT.

This sequence joins TRBV9 and TRBJ2-3, with TRBD2 identical over 7 bases. Trimming at V came to 4 bases and at J to 2 bases, leaving 10 bases not matched to a gene. Germline V gives CDR1 SGDLS, CDR2 YYNGEE. The length of the CDR3 is 16 residues. CDR3 amino acids: CASSPLGGTFTDTQYF. The CDR3 DNA reads TGTGCCAGCAGCCCTTTGGGGGGGACGTTCACAGATACGCAGTATTTT.

This chain links TRBV29-1 with TRBJ2-7; 7 positions agree with TRBD1. Trimming removed 6 bases from V and 4 bases from J; junction bases left unmatched: 12. Germline CDR1 and CDR2: SQVTM and ANQGSEA. The CDR3 runs 14 residues. DNA of the CDR3: TGCAGCGTCGCGCGACAGGGCTCTCCGTACGAGCAGTACTTC. It translates to CSVARQGSPYEQYF.

The V call is TRBV27, the J call TRBJ2-2, with 8 bases that match TRBD2. The CDR3 contains 16 residues. Unmatched junction bases numbered 9, after V lost 5 bases and J lost 4 bases. Germline lookup yields CDR1 MNHEY and CDR2 SMNVEV (reference sequence). The CDR3 DNA follows: TGTGCCAGCAGTCCCACAGCGGGAGTGGGCACCGGGGAGCTGTTTTTT. This encodes CASSPTAGVGTGELFF.

V is TRBV7-6 and J is TRBJ2-2, with 9 nucleotides matching TRBD1. This CDR3 comprises 14 residues. V lost 8 bases to trimming and J lost 0 bases; unmatched junction nucleotides: 1. CDR1 is SGHVS, CDR2 FNYEAQ, per germline. CDR3 sequence reads: CASGQGTNTGELFF. In DNA form, the CDR3 reads TGTGCCAGCGGACAGGGGACGAACACCGGGGAGCTGTTTTTT. Complete variable domain (other parts from reference TRBV7-6 and TRBJ2-2): GAGVSQSPRYKVTKRGQDVALRCDPISGHVSLYWYRQALGQGPEFLTYFNYEAQQDKSGLPNDRFSAERPEGSISTLTIQRTEQRDSAMYRCASGQGTNTGELFFGEGSRLTVL.

With respect to this clone: The junction differs from germline at one of its ends, possibly a read error. This sequence joins TRBV6-4 and TRBJ2-3; a weak D match, TRBD2 (7 bases). The germline CDR1 and CDR2 sequences are MRHNA and SNTAGT. CDR3 size: 13 residues. The CDR3 DNA is TGTGCCAGCAGTGACGGGGGGGCAGATAAGCAGTATTTT. Amino acid sequence: CASSDGGADKQYF.

Points on this clone: A junction end diverges from the germline sequence, so it may reflect a read error. V usage is TRBV7-3 and J usage is TRBJ2-1; 15 bases are a match to TRBD2. The CDR3 covers 14 residues. In germline, CDR1 is SGHTA, CDR2 FQGTGA. The CDR3 nucleotides read TGTGCCAGCAGCTCCCCCGGGACTAGCGGGAGGTGGATCTTC. Protein product: CASSSPGTSGRWIF. The variable domain in full, completed from reference TRBV7-3 and TRBJ2-1, reads GAGVSQTPSNKVTEKGKYVELRCDPISGHTALYWYRQSLGQGPEFLIYFQGTGAADDSGLPNDRFFAVRPEGSVSTLKIQRTERGDSAVYLCASSSPGTSGRWIFGPGTRLTVL.

The chain carries TRBV9 and TRBJ1-2, with a tentative D call TRBD1 (5 bases). CDR3 length: 16 amino acids. V was clipped by 4 bases and J by 4 bases, with 20 bases between them. Germline V gene sequence: CDR1 SGDLS, CDR2 YYNGEE. In DNA form, the CDR3 reads TGTGCCAGCAGCTCTCAAGACGGGGGGAAGGGCTATGGCTACACCTTC. Translation: CASSSQDGGKGYGYTF.

V usage is TRBV6-5 and J usage is TRBJ2-5, with D unclear. This CDR3 region has 13 residues. Trimming removed 7 bases from V and 4 bases from J, with 13 bases in between. Germline V gives CDR1 MNHEY, CDR2 SVGAGI. CDR3 region: CASNRQRGETQYF. In DNA form, the CDR3 reads TGTGCCAGCAATCGTCAAAGAGGAGAGACCCAGTACTTC.

The chain uses TRBV4-1 and TRBJ1-2; 7 nucleotides match TRBD1. This CDR3 is built from 17 residues. V shed 1 base, J shed 3 bases, and the junction held 11 bases outside the gene matches. Germline lookup yields CDR1 MGHRA and CDR2 YSYEKL. The CDR3 loop is CASSQANRDSQHYGYTF. As DNA, the CDR3 is TGCGCCAGCAGCCAAGCTAACCGGGACAGCCAACACTATGGCTACACCTTC.

The chain recombines TRBV27 with TRBJ2-1; 15 bases are shared with TRBD2. Germline loops: CDR1 MNHEY, CDR2 SMNVEV (reference sequence). The trim removed 4 bases at V and 8 bases at J, leaving 3 bases unmatched. The CDR3 loop spans 15 amino acids. The CDR3 is CASSSGLAGGYEQFF. The DNA of the CDR3 is TGTGCCAGCAGTTCGGGACTAGCGGGGGGTTATGAGCAGTTCTTC.

V and J are TRBV18 and TRBJ2-1, with 11 bases that match TRBD2. Germline CDR1 reads KGHSH; CDR2 reads LQKENI. Losses at the gene ends were 0 bases for V and 5 bases for J; bases not matched to a gene: 12. The CDR3 has 19 residues. The CDR3 DNA follows: TGTGCCAGCTCACCACCCCCATCGCTAGCGGGAGGATCGGACAATGAGCAGTTCTTC. This encodes CASSPPPSLAGGSDNEQFF. The full variable domain, with the rest looked up from reference TRBV18 and TRBJ2-1, is NAGVMQNPRHLVRRRGQEARLRCSPMKGHSHVYWYRQLPEEGLKFMVYLQKENIIDESGMPKERFSAEFPKEGPSILRIQQVVRGDSAAYFCASSPPPSLAGGSDNEQFFGPGTRLTVL.

CDR3 loop: CSVTTGTGNSPLHF. In DNA, the CDR3 is TGCAGCGTGACGACCGGGACAGGCAATTCACCCCTCCACTTT. The gene calls are TRBV29-1 and TRBJ1-6, with 8 nucleotides matching TRBD1. The CDR3 covers 14 residues. The J segment lost 7 bases and the V segment lost 6 bases, leaving 8 bases of the junction unmatched. The germline V gene encodes CDR1 SQVTM and CDR2 ANQGSEA.

The chain recombines TRBV9 with TRBJ2-7; 7 positions match TRBD1. The V gene's germline CDR1 is SGDLS and CDR2 YYNGEE. With V trimmed by 10 bases and J by 0 bases, 13 bases remained unmatched. This CDR3 spans 15 amino acids. The CDR3, as DNA: TGTGCCCGCTGGTCCGGGACAGACAGCTCCTACGAGCAGTACTTC. Amino acids: CARWSGTDSSYEQYF.